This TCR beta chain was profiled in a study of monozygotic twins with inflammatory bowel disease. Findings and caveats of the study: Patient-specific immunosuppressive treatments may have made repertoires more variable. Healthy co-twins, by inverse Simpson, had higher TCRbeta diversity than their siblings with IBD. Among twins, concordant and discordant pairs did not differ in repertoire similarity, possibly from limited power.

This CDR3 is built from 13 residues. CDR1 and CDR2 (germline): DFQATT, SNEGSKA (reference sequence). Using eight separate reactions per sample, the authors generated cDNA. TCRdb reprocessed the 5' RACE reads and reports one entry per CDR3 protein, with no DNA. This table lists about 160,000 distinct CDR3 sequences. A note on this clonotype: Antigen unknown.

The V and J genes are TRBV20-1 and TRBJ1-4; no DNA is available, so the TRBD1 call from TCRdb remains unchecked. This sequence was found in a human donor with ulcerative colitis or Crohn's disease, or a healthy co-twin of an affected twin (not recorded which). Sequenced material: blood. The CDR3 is CSARDHRDEKLFF.